The 11 T cell receptor beta chains below come from one sample, sequenced in a study of tumor-infiltrating lymphocytes in oesophageal squamous cell carcinoma. TCRdb reprocessed the PCR reads with MiXCR, giving one entry per CDR3 protein. The repertoire has approximately 12,000 distinct CDR3 sequences, 57% of them found once; the top ten carry around a third. Sequencing was performed on esophageal tumor tissue. Receptor source: a male donor with esophageal squamous cell carcinoma.

The chain carries TRBV7-2 and TRBJ2-1, with 7 bases lining up with TRBD1. From germline, CDR1 is SGHTA and CDR2 FQGNSA. The CDR3 contains 18 residues. V was clipped by 5 bases and J by 4 bases; unmatched bases: 17. The CDR3 region is CASSKGYGTETYYNEQFF. Written as DNA, the CDR3 is TGTGCCAGCAGCAAGGGGTACGGGACAGAGACATATTACAATGAGCAGTTCTTC.

This chain links TRBV24-1 with TRBJ1-1; D may be TRBD1 (5 bases). Germline CDR1 and CDR2: KGHDR and SFDVKD. This CDR3 has 13 residues. The V end lost 8 bases, the J end lost 4 bases, and 13 bases lay between the germline ends. The CDR3 nucleotides read TGTGCCACCAAGGGAGCAGGGACCACTGAAGCTTTCTTT. Amino acid sequence: CATKGAGTTEAFF.

The chain recombines TRBV6-1 with TRBJ1-5; 8 positions agree with TRBD1. The CDR3 runs 14 residues. CDR1 is MNHNS, CDR2 SASEGT, per germline. J gave up 5 bases and V 6 bases, and 6 bases lay outside the gene matches. The CDR3 loop is CASRDPGGHQPQHF. CDR3 nucleotides: TGTGCCAGCAGGGACCCAGGGGGCCATCAGCCCCAGCATTTT.

CDR3 DNA: TGTGCCAGCAGTTACTCGGGGGGTTCCTACAATGAGCAGTTCTTC. This encodes CASSYSGGSYNEQFF. The chain combines TRBV6-6 with TRBJ2-1; D is perhaps TRBD2 (6 bases). V gave up 0 bases and J gave up 1 base, with 7 bases separating them. Looked up from germline, CDR1 is MNHNY and CDR2 is SVGAGI (reference sequence). The CDR3 runs to 15 residues.

The chain joins TRBV24-1 to TRBJ2-7; 8 bases match TRBD2. The last part of the DNA fits TRBJ2-1 better; the J call may be wrong. Germline assignment: CDR1 KGHDR and CDR2 SFDVKD. The CDR3 length is 15 residues. The CDR3 here is CATSDLSGSVDEQFF. In nucleotides, the CDR3 is TGTGCCACCAGTGATCTAAGCGGGAGTGTCGATGAGCAGTTCTTC.

The chain couples TRBV7-9 to TRBJ2-6, with TRBD2 identical over 8 bases. The length of the CDR3 is 17 residues. Germline CDR1 SEHNR, CDR2 FQNEAQ (reference sequence). The V and J ends lost 5 bases and 0 bases, in that order; junction bases with no gene match: 6. The CDR3 DNA follows: TGTGCCAGCAGCCCCCGGGGGGGACCCTCTGGGGCCAACGTCCTGACTTTC. It is translated as CASSPRGGPSGANVLTF.

This clonotype occurred many times. V gene TRBV18 combines with J gene TRBJ2-1, with D hard to call. CDR1 and CDR2 from the germline V gene are KGHSH and LQKENI. The V end lost 3 bases, the J end lost 6 bases, and 12 bases lay between the germline ends. The CDR3 runs 14 residues. CDR3 sequence reads: CASSPPARGNEQFF. The CDR3, as DNA: TGTGCCAGCTCACCCCCGGCTCGCGGCAATGAGCAGTTCTTC.

This clonotype was found a few times. V gene TRBV28 combines with J gene TRBJ1-1; the D is unclear. The V gene lost 4 bases and the J gene lost 2 bases, with 11 bases spanning the gap. The CDR3 totals 14 residues. Germline assignment: CDR1 MDHEN and CDR2 SYDVKM. The CDR3 is CASSSPAANTEAFF. The CDR3 coding sequence is TGTGCCAGCAGTTCCCCCGCAGCAAACACTGAAGCTTTCTTT.

This clonotype has a handful of counts. This chain links TRBV9 with TRBJ1-1; D may be TRBD1 (5 bases). The CDR3 contains 14 residues. V was cut by 0 bases and J by 2 bases, with 8 bases left in between. Germline values: CDR1 SGDLS, CDR2 YYNGEE. CDR3 amino acids: CASSVAGRNTEAFF. The CDR3 nucleotides read TGTGCCAGCAGCGTAGCAGGGCGAAACACTGAAGCTTTCTTT.

This clonotype has just a few counts. V usage is TRBV7-2 and J usage is TRBJ2-1, with D possibly TRBD1 on 6 matching bases. The CDR3 is 15 residues long. The germline CDR1 and CDR2 sequences are SGHTA and FQGNSA. V shed 6 bases and J shed 0 bases, with 12 bases lying between them. The CDR3 loop reads CASRTTGSSYNEQFF. CDR3 nucleotides: TGTGCCAGCAGGACCACAGGGAGCTCCTACAATGAGCAGTTCTTC.

This clonotype showed up just once. V and J are TRBV7-3 and TRBJ2-1; D is uncertain. Germline CDR1 reads SGHTA; CDR2 reads FQGTGA. The V end lost 0 bases, the J end lost 5 bases, and 8 bases lay between the germline ends. The CDR3 spans 14 residues. The CDR3 loop is CASSLTTGHNEQFF. DNA for the CDR3: TGTGCCAGCAGCTTAACCACCGGACACAATGAGCAGTTCTTC.